Below are 20 T cell receptor beta chains sequenced from a single sample in a study of regulatory T cells in long-lasting Graves disease. The sample's time point: persistent/refractory GD, antithyroid drugs over 5 years with positive TRAb. From PBMCs, RNA was extracted and then used to make the TCR library. With iRepertoire HTBI primers and Arm-PCR of CDR3 regions, TCR beta libraries were built. TCRdb redid the calling of the multiplex PCR reads with MiXCR, one entry per CDR3 protein. Counted here are over 650,000 distinct CDR3 sequences, approximately 31% occurring once; the ten biggest clones make up roughly 41%. The sample in question was peripheral blood mononuclear cells (PBMCs), obtained when the disease was refractory, from a patient treated with antithyroid drugs. These receptors originate from a female donor with Graves disease.

V is TRBV7-3 and J is TRBJ1-5; possible D gene TRBD1, 5 bases. Trimming removed 1 base from V and 7 bases from J, with 14 bases in between. The CDR3 has 15 amino acids. Germline V gives CDR1 SGHTA, CDR2 FQGTGA. CDR3 sequence: CASSLMAGQGQPQHF. The CDR3, as DNA: TGTGCCAGCAGCTTAATGGCGGGGCAGGGCCAGCCCCAGCATTTT.

The chain joins TRBV30 to TRBJ2-7; no clear D. Germline V gene sequence: CDR1 GTSNPN, CDR2 SVGIG (reference sequence). This CDR3 is built from 13 residues. V was cut by 0 bases and J by 5 bases, with 11 bases left in between. The CDR3, as DNA: TGTGCCTGGAGTGTAGCTACGGGCCACGAGCAGTACTTC. Translating gives CAWSVATGHEQYF. Together with reference TRBV30 and TRBJ2-7, the CDR3 gives the full variable domain: SQTIHQWPATLVQPVGSPLSLECTVEGTSNPNLYWYRQAAGRGLQLLFYSVGIGQISSEVPQNLSASRPQDRQFILSSKKLLLSDSGFYLCAWSVATGHEQYFGPGTRLTVT.

A note on this clonotype: The junction does not match germline at one end; this may be a read error. This chain links TRBV29-1 with TRBJ1-4, with no clear D. CDR3 length: 10 residues. Germline CDR1 is SQVTM and CDR2 is ANQGSEA. The CDR3 DNA follows: TGTTCGGGGTTACGTGAAAAACTGTTTTTT. As protein: CSGLREKLFF.

The rearrangement links TRBV5-1 to TRBJ2-4, with TRBD1 matching over 8 bases. This CDR3 comprises 15 residues. Germline trimming cut 0 bases from V and 6 bases from J; bases unmatched to any gene: 5. The V gene's germline CDR1 is SGHRS and CDR2 YFSETQ. CDR3 nucleotides: TGCGCCAGCAGCTTGGCCGTGGACAGGGTAAACATTCAGTACTTC. Translating it yields CASSLAVDRVNIQYF.

With respect to this clonotype: A much larger clone is a single base away; this may be a read error. The CDR3 does not close with the conserved phenylalanine or tryptophan, likely indicating a read error. The V and J genes are TRBV3-1 and TRBJ1-1; tentatively, D is TRBD1 (5 bases). Trimming removed 1 base from V and 7 bases from J, with 7 bases in between. Germline V gene data show CDR1 as LGHDT and CDR2 as YNNKEL (reference sequence). The CDR3 sequence is 12 residues long. CDR3 sequence (DNA): TGTGCCAGCAGCCAAGGACAGAATGAAGCTTTCTCT. Encoded protein: CASSQGQNEAFS.

This clonotype has only a few counts. The chain couples TRBV30 to TRBJ1-1; possibly TRBD1 for D (6 bases). V lost 4 bases and J lost 0, with 18 bases in between. CDR1 is GTSNPN and CDR2 is SVGIG in the germline V gene (reference sequence). The CDR3 is 16 amino acids. As DNA, the CDR3 is TGTGCCTGGATCATCAGGACAGCAACCATGAACACTGAAGCTTTCTTT. It translates to CAWIIRTATMNTEAFF.

To note about this clonotype: A read error may produce the germline difference seen at one junction end. V and J are TRBV4-1 and TRBJ1-2; no definite D call. In germline, CDR1 is MGHRA, CDR2 YSYEKL. This CDR3 has 15 amino acids. The CDR3 protein is CASSQVDGPYYGYTF. Written as DNA, the CDR3 is TGTGCCAGCAGCCAAGTCGACGGCCCCTACTATGGCTACACCTTC.

Only a few counts were recorded for this clonotype. This chain joins TRBV18 and TRBJ2-7; a possible D gene is TRBD1 (6 bases). In germline, CDR1 is KGHSH, CDR2 LQKENI. CDR3 length: 14 amino acids. Trimming stripped 3 bases from V and 5 bases from J, with 14 bases between. The CDR3 bases are TGTGCCAGCTCACCTCGGGACACCGCTAACGAGCAGTACTTC. Its protein is CASSPRDTANEQYF.

This clonotype has a count of ten or more. J is TRBJ2-7 and V is TRBV11-2; TRBD2 agrees at 9 bases. The CDR3 has 14 amino acids. The germline V gene has CDR1 SGHAT and CDR2 FQNNGV. V shed 3 bases, J shed 3 bases, and the junction held 3 bases outside the gene matches. CDR3 DNA: TGTGCCAGCAGCTTCCAAGCGGGAGGCTACGAGCAGTACTTC. Protein product: CASSFQAGGYEQYF.

The CDR3, as DNA: TGTGCCAGTAGTAGGGGTCAGGGGGATACCTACGAGCAGTACTTC. It is translated as CASSRGQGDTYEQYF. This chain connects TRBV19 to TRBJ2-7; 7 bases are shared with TRBD1. J lost 2 bases, V lost 4 bases, and 8 bases had no gene match. Germline V gene sequence: CDR1 LNHDA, CDR2 SQIVND (reference sequence). The CDR3 is made up of 15 amino acids.

The chain joins TRBV6-2 or TRBV6-3 to TRBJ2-2, with unresolved D. Trimming took 2 bases from V and 4 from J, leaving 14 bases between them. The CDR3 totals 16 residues. CDR1 and CDR2 from the germline V gene are MNHEY and SVGEGT. The CDR3: CASSYDHTFSTGELFF. The CDR3 coding sequence is TGTGCCAGCAGTTACGACCACACCTTTAGCACCGGGGAGCTGTTTTTT.

This clonotype was recorded many times. This chain joins TRBV15 and TRBJ2-5; 8 bases are a match to TRBD2. CDR3 size: 15 residues. Trimming cost V 3 bases and J 5 bases; bases outside gene matches: 8. Germline values: CDR1 LNHNV, CDR2 YYDKDF (reference sequence). CDR3 in DNA: TGTGCCACCAGCAGTCACAGCGGGAGAGGGGAGACCCAGTACTTC. Translated, it gives CATSSHSGRGETQYF.

This clonotype has just a few counts. This chain joins TRBV20-1 and TRBJ1-1; perhaps TRBD1 as D (6 bases). This CDR3 spans 13 amino acids. Trimming took off 6 bases at V and 0 bases at J, with 11 bases between the two ends. Germline V gives CDR1 DFQATT, CDR2 SNEGSKA (reference sequence). The CDR3 reads CSARGGMNTEAFF. The CDR3 region has the DNA TGCAGTGCAAGGGGGGGAATGAACACTGAAGCTTTCTTT.

As concerns this clonotype: A clone one base away is much larger, so this may be a read error. The chain is built from TRBV12-3 or TRBV12-4 and TRBJ1-2; TRBD1 aligns across 7 bases. The CDR3 is 15 amino acids. CDR3 coding DNA: TGTGCCGGCAGTTTGAAGACAGGGCCTAACTATGGCTACACCTTC. Translating gives CAGSLKTGPNYGYTF.

This clonotype was picked up a small number of times. This chain connects TRBV28 to TRBJ2-7; 8 bases agree with TRBD1. V lost 3 bases to trimming and J lost 3 bases; unmatched junction nucleotides: 7. CDR1 MDHEN and CDR2 SYDVKM come from the germline V gene. The CDR3 loop spans 15 amino acids. DNA for the CDR3: TGTGCCAGCAGTTTTGGTTCGGGACAGGACTACGAGCAGTACTTC. Translating gives CASSFGSGQDYEQYF. The full variable domain, rest sourced from reference TRBV28 and TRBJ2-7, is DVKVTQSSRYLVKRTGEKVFLECVQDMDHENMFWYRQDPGLGLRLIYFSYDVKMKEKGDIPEGYSVSREKKERFSLILESASTNQTSMYLCASSFGSGQDYEQYFGPGTRLTVT.

On this clonotype itself: Being one base from a much bigger clone, this may be a read error. The genes are TRBV2 and TRBJ2-5; D not certain. CDR1 and CDR2 from the germline V gene are SNHLY and FYNNEI. This CDR3 has 14 residues. CDR3 region: CASSGQLWQETRYF. As DNA, the CDR3 is TGTGCCAGCAGTGGGCAACTGTGGCAAGAGACCCGGTACTTC.

This clonotype was seen many times. This chain links TRBV3-1 with TRBJ2-7; 9 nucleotides agree with TRBD2. Per germline, CDR1 LGHDT and CDR2 YNNKEL (reference sequence). Trimming took 4 bases from V and 5 from J; bases not matched to a gene: 9. The CDR3 runs to 15 residues. The CDR3: CASSLHSGRGDEQYF. CDR3 sequence (DNA): TGTGCCAGCAGCCTCCATAGCGGGAGAGGCGACGAGCAGTACTTC.

This clonotype has just a few counts. This chain connects TRBV7-3 to TRBJ2-2; the match to TRBD2 covers 10 bases. The V and J ends lost 0 bases and 4 bases, in that order; junction bases with no gene match: 2. Germline V CDR1 and CDR2: SGHTA, FQGTGA. The CDR3 length is 16 residues. The CDR3 coding sequence is TGTGCCAGCAGCTTAACGGGGACTAGCGCCACCGGGGAGCTGTTTTTT. Residues: CASSLTGTSATGELFF.

This clonotype came up a few times. The chain couples TRBV20-1 to TRBJ1-6; 8 bases align to TRBD1. The CDR3 sequence is 13 residues long. CDR1 is DFQATT, CDR2 SNEGSKA, per germline (reference sequence). V shed 3 bases, J shed 13 bases, and the junction held 8 bases outside the gene matches. The CDR3 sequence is CSASLTGGAPLHF. The CDR3 DNA follows: TGCAGTGCTAGCTTAACAGGGGGGGCTCCCCTCCACTTT.

As for this clonotype: A read error may explain this, as a much larger clone is one base away. CDR3 DNA sequence: TGTGCCACCTCCCCCCGCTCTGGGGCCAACGTCCTGACTTTC. It specifies CATSPRSGANVLTF. The chain couples TRBV15 to TRBJ2-6; D is unclear. The V gene lost 8 bases and the J gene lost 0 bases, with 8 bases spanning the gap. The CDR3 is made up of 14 amino acids. Germline V gives CDR1 LNHNV, CDR2 YYDKDF (reference sequence).